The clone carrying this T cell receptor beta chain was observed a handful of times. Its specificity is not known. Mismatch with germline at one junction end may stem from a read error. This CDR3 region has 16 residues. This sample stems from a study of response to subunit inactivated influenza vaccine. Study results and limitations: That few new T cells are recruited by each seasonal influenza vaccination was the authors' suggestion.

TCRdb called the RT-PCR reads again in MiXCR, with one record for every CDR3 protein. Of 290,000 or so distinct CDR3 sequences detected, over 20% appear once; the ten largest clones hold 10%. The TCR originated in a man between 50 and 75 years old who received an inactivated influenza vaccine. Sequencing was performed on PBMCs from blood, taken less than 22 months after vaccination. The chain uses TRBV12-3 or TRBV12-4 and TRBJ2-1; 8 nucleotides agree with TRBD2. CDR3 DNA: TGTGCCAGCAGTTTACTTGGCGGGGGGCCTTACAATGGGCAGTTCTTC. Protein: CASSLLGGGPYNGQFF.